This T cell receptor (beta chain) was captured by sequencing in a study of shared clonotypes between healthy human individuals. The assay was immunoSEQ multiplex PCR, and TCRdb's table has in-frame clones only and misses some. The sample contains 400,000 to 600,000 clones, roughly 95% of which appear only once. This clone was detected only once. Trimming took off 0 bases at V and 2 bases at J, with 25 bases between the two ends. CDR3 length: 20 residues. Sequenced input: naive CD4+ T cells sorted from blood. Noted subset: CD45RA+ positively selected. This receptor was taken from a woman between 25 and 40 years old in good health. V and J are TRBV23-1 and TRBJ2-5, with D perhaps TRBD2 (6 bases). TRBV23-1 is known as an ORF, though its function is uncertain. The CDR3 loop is CASSQSGSVQAGQRQETQYF. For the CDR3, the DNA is TGCGCCAGCAGTCAATCCGGGTCCGTACAAGCGGGCCAAAGGCAAGAGACCCAGTACTTC.